This T cell receptor (beta chain) was retrieved from a study of T cells in Graves' hyperthyroidism and ophthalmopathy. Disease duration was under 3 months in the ophthalmopathy patients, who also had a Clinical Activity Score of at least 3 and a NOSPECS grade of at least 4. For the diagnoses, clinical symptoms, serum thyroxine and TRAb, thyroid ultrasound and orbital computed tomography were used. V was pared by 0 bases and J by 6 bases, with 8 bases of the junction left unmatched. The germline gives CDR1 SQVTM, CDR2 ANQGSEA. This CDR3 comprises 16 residues. This clonotype has at least ten counts. Its antigen is currently unknown. Regions amplified from RNA transcripts were the TCR beta CDR3 regions. A set of HTBI primers served as the primers for a first-round RT-PCR of the TCR CDR3. A single record per CDR3 protein comes from TCRdb applying MiXCR to the multiplex PCR reads. The sample has 200,000 to 250,000 distinct CDR3 sequences, around 15% seen once.

Findings of the study overall: Ophthalmopathy was distinguished from stable hyperthyroidism by 13 V-J signatures. Ophthalmopathy, as predicted by the model, came a median about six months after the prediction.

The sequenced sample was blood. V is TRBV29-1 and J is TRBJ2-2; 9 positions agree with TRBD2. The source is a woman aged 18-29 years with Graves' ophthalmopathy. This CDR3 is CSVEDPSGIRAGELFF. As DNA, the CDR3 is TGCAGCGTTGAAGATCCTAGCGGGATACGCGCCGGGGAGCTGTTTTTT.